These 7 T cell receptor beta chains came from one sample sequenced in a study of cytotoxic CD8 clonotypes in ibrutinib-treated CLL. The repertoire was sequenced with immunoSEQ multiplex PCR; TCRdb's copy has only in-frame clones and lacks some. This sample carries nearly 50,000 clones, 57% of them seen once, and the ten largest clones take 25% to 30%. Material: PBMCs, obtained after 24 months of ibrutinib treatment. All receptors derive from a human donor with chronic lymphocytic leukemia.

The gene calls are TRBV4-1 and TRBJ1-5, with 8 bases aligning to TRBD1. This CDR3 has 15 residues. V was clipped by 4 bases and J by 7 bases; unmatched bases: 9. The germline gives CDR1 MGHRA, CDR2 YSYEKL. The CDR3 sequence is CASSPNGQGGQPQHF. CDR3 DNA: TGCGCCAGCAGCCCCAACGGACAGGGCGGACAGCCCCAGCATTTT.

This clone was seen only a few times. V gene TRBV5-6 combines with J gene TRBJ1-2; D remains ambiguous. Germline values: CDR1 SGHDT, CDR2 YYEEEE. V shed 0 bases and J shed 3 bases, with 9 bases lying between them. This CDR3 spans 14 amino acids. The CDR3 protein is CASSLGPAHYGYTF. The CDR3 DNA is TGTGCCAGCAGCTTGGGGCCCGCACACTATGGCTACACCTTC.

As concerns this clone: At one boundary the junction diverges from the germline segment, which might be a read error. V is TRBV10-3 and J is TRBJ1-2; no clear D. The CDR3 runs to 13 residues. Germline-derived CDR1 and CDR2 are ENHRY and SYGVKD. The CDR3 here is CASSYRGFEGYTF. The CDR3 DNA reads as TGTGCCAGCAGTTACCGGGGTTTCGAGGGCTACACCTTC.

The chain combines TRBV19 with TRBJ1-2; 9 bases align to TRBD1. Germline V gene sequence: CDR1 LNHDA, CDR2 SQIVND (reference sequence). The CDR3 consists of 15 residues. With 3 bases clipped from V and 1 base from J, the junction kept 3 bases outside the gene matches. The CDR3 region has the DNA TGTGCCAGTAGTATTGGACAGGGGCATAACTATGGCTACACCTTC. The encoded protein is CASSIGQGHNYGYTF.

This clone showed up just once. CDR3 bases: TGTGCCAGCAGACGGGGGGGGCCGGTAAATGAGCAGTTCTTC. This gives the protein CASRRGGPVNEQFF. The chain uses TRBV6-5 and TRBJ2-1; 8 bases line up with TRBD2. V was pared by 6 bases and J by 7 bases, with 8 bases of the junction left unmatched. The germline V gene encodes CDR1 MNHEY and CDR2 SVGAGI. This CDR3 has 14 amino acids.

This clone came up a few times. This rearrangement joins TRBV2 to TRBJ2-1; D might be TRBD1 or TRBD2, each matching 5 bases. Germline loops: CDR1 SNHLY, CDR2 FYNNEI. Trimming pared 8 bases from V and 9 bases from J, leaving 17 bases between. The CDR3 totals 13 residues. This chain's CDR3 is CASYWTSGREQFF. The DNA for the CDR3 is TGTGCCAGCTATTGGACATCGGGGCGTGAGCAGTTCTTC.

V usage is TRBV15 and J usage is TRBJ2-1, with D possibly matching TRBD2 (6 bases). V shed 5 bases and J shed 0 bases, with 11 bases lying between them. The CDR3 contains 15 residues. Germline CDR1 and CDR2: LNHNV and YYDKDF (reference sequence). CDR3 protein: CATSERVPSYNEQFF. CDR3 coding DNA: TGTGCCACCAGCGAGCGGGTGCCCTCCTACAATGAGCAGTTCTTC.